One and the same sample provided the 29 T cell receptor beta chains below, sequenced in a study of T cell responses to AZD1222 COVID-19 vaccine. This table comes from immunoSEQ multiplex PCR, and its TCRdb copy is limited to in-frame clones, with some not included. The sample holds 200,000 or so clones; roughly 92% are singletons and the top ten take 0.95% to 1.1%. Sequencing was performed on peripheral blood, taken 28 days after the second AZD1222 dose. The source of these receptors is an adult who received the AZD1222 COVID-19 vaccine.

V and J are TRBV9 and TRBJ2-7, with unresolved D. The CDR3 is 15 residues long. Germline V CDR1 and CDR2: SGDLS, YYNGEE. V was clipped by 0 bases and J by 3 bases, with 13 bases between them. The DNA for the CDR3 is TGTGCCAGCAGCGTAGGACTGGATGTGGGCTACGAGCAGTACTTC. Residues: CASSVGLDVGYEQYF.

The chain joins TRBV7-2 to TRBJ2-7; the D call may be TRBD1 or TRBD2 (6 bases each). This CDR3 has 15 amino acids. V gave up 1 base and J gave up 2 bases, with 12 bases separating them. Germline CDR1 reads SGHTA; CDR2 reads FQGNSA. CDR3 in DNA: TGTGCCAGCAGCTTAGTTGGGGGGCCCGCCTACGAGCAGTACTTC. Translating it yields CASSLVGGPAYEQYF.

The chain joins TRBV5-4 to TRBJ1-6, with no clear D. V dropped 0 bases and J dropped 7 bases, with 8 bases sitting between them. From germline, CDR1 is SGHNT and CDR2 YYREEE (reference sequence). CDR3 size: 14 residues. CDR3 sequence reads: CASSLVGRNSPLHF. In DNA, the CDR3 is TGTGCCAGCAGCTTGGTCGGCAGGAATTCACCCCTCCACTTT. Combining the CDR3 with reference TRBV5-4 and TRBJ1-6 gives the whole variable domain ETGVTQSPTHLIKTRGQQVTLRCSSQSGHNTVSWYQQALGQGPQFIFQYYREEENGRGNFPPRFSGLQFPNYSSELNVNALELDDSALYLCASSLVGRNSPLHFGNGTRLTVT.

This clone was observed a handful of times. This chain joins TRBV5-1 and TRBJ2-1, with TRBD1 as a possible D gene (6 bases). The CDR3 sequence is 15 residues long. Trimming took 2 bases from V and 3 from J, leaving 12 bases between them. Germline V lookup: CDR1 SGHRS, CDR2 YFSETQ. The CDR3 loop is CASSLGQGYYNEQFF. The CDR3 nucleotides are TGCGCCAGCAGCTTAGGGCAGGGGTACTACAATGAGCAGTTCTTC.

The rearrangement links TRBV10-3 to TRBJ1-1; 8 positions agree with TRBD1. Trimming took 3 bases from V and 4 from J; bases not matched to a gene: 7. Germline assignment: CDR1 ENHRY and CDR2 SYGVKD. This CDR3 spans 15 amino acids. The CDR3 nucleotides are TGTGCCATCAGTGAACCGGACAGGGAAGGCACTGAAGCTTTCTTT. Translation: CAISEPDREGTEAFF.

The chain carries TRBV4-1 and TRBJ1-1, with 11 bases aligning to TRBD1. CDR3 length equals 15 residues. Germline V CDR1 and CDR2: MGHRA, YSYEKL. V was pared by 4 bases and J by 5 bases, with 6 bases of the junction left unmatched. The CDR3 DNA is TGCGCCAGCAGCCGTGGACAGGGGGCAGGGACTGAAGCTTTCTTT. It codes for CASSRGQGAGTEAFF.

This clone occurred a few times. Relative to the germline gene, one junction end is altered; a read error may explain this. The genes are TRBV10-2 and TRBJ2-7, with 7 bases that match TRBD1. Germline loops: CDR1 WSHSY, CDR2 SAAADI. There are 15 residues in the CDR3. The CDR3 loop reads CASSANLGQFYEQYF. As DNA, the CDR3 is TGCGCCAGTAGTGCTAACCTGGGACAGTTCTACGAGCAGTACTTC.

The chain combines TRBV7-9 with TRBJ2-3; D is unclear. Germline V gene sequence: CDR1 SEHNR, CDR2 FQNEAQ (reference sequence). The CDR3 is made up of 12 amino acids. The V gene lost 1 base and the J gene lost 4 bases, with 3 bases spanning the gap. CDR3 bases: TGTGCCAGCAGCTTAGTATCAGATACGCAGTATTTT. Its translation: CASSLVSDTQYF. The full variable domain, completed using reference TRBV7-9 and TRBJ2-3, is DTGVSQNPRHKITKRGQNVTFRCDPISEHNRLYWYRQTLGQGPEFLTYFQNEAQLEKSRLLSDRFSAERPKGSFSTLEIQRTEQGDSAMYLCASSLVSDTQYFGPGTRLTVL.

This clone was detected once. This sequence joins TRBV6-5 and TRBJ2-1; D not certain. This CDR3 has 11 residues. Germline-derived CDR1 and CDR2 are MNHEY and SVGAGI. The germline V and J ends were trimmed by 8 bases and 6 bases, with 8 bases remaining between them. CDR3 loop: CASGLVNEQFF. The CDR3 nucleotides are TGTGCCAGCGGTTTGGTCAATGAGCAGTTCTTC.

The chain links TRBV6-6 to TRBJ1-1; the D gene is possibly TRBD1 (6 bases). This CDR3 is 14 amino acids long. Trimming left V 6 bases short and J 2 bases short, with 13 bases between. Germline V lookup: CDR1 MNHNY, CDR2 SVGAGI (reference sequence). Here the CDR3 DNA reads TGTGCCAGCAGACCAACAGGGCCCAACACTGAAGCTTTCTTT. Amino acid sequence: CASRPTGPNTEAFF.

The gene calls are TRBV6-5 and TRBJ1-1, with D perhaps TRBD1 (6 bases). V lost 6 bases, J lost 10 bases, and 12 bases lay in between. The CDR3 has 11 residues. Germline V gene data show CDR1 as MNHEY and CDR2 as SVGAGI. The CDR3 sequence: CASRSTGLAFF. The DNA for the CDR3 is TGTGCCAGCAGAAGTACAGGGTTAGCTTTCTTT.

The gene calls are TRBV13 and TRBJ2-4, with D uncertain. The CDR3 loop spans 14 amino acids. The germline gives CDR1 PRHDT, CDR2 FYEKMQ (reference sequence). Trimming cost V 0 bases and J 5 bases, with 8 bases left between them. CDR3 in amino acids: CASSLGVGENIQYF. Written as DNA, the CDR3 is TGTGCCAGCAGCTTAGGCGTTGGGGAAAACATTCAGTACTTC.

The V and J genes are TRBV6-6 and TRBJ1-1, with D possibly being TRBD1 (6 bases). V was cut by 6 bases and J by 6 bases, with 8 bases left in between. This CDR3 region has 11 residues. The germline CDR1 and CDR2 sequences are MNHNY and SVGAGI (reference sequence). The CDR3 nucleotides are TGTGCCAGCAGACAGGGCGCTGAAGCTTTCTTT. This gives the protein CASRQGAEAFF.

This clone was detected a few times. The rearrangement joins TRBV3-1 (or the pseudogene TRBV3-2) to TRBJ1-1, with 7 bases lining up with TRBD1. V was clipped by 2 bases and J by 4 bases; unmatched bases: 4. CDR3 length equals 14 residues. The germline CDR1 and CDR2 sequences are LGHDT and YNNKEL (reference sequence). The CDR3 region is CASSQTGASTEAFF. In DNA, the CDR3 is TGTGCCAGCAGCCAAACAGGGGCCAGCACTGAAGCTTTCTTT.

The rearrangement uses TRBV20-1 and TRBJ2-7; 7 nucleotides align to TRBD1. The V gene end was trimmed by 3 bases and the J gene end by 1 base; junction bases not matched to a gene: 9. The V gene's germline CDR1 is DFQATT and CDR2 SNEGSKA (reference sequence). The CDR3 totals 15 residues. The DNA for the CDR3 is TGCAGTGCTAGTAACCGACAGGGCGAATCCTACGAGCAGTACTTC. Protein sequence: CSASNRQGESYEQYF.

The chain employs TRBV14 and TRBJ2-2; tentative D call: TRBD1 (6 bases). V was cut by 5 bases and J by 3 bases, with 13 bases left in between. Germline CDR1 reads SGHDN; CDR2 reads FVKESK. This CDR3 is 15 amino acids long. The DNA for the CDR3 is TGTGCCAGCAGCAAAAGGACAGATCACACCGGGGAGCTGTTTTTT. Its translation is CASSKRTDHTGELFF.

The CDR3 coding sequence is TGTGCCAGCAGCTTGTGGGGGTACGAGCAGTACTTC. Translating gives CASSLWGYEQYF. V gene TRBV5-4 combines with J gene TRBJ2-7; D might be TRBD1 or TRBD2, each matching 5 bases. Per the germline V gene, CDR1 is SGHNT and CDR2 is YYREEE (reference sequence). The V end was cut by 1 base, the J end by 4 bases, with 6 bases between. This CDR3 spans 12 amino acids.

Only a few counts were recorded for this clone. The chain uses TRBV28 and TRBJ1-4; D perhaps matches TRBD1 (5 bases). V lost 2 bases to trimming and J lost 7 bases, with 14 bases between them. CDR3 length: 15 residues. Germline CDR1 MDHEN, CDR2 SYDVKM. CDR3 DNA: TGTGCCAGCAGTTTACCCGCGGGGGGGAGTGAAAAACTGTTTTTT. Its translation: CASSLPAGGSEKLFF.

The chain joins TRBV18 to TRBJ2-7; D is unresolved. CDR3 length: 13 residues. Between the trimmed V and J ends, which lost 6 bases and 2 bases, there was a span of 11 bases. Germline CDR1 is KGHSH and CDR2 is LQKENI. Here the CDR3 reads CASSQDLAYEQYF. Written as DNA, the CDR3 is TGTGCCAGCTCCCAGGATTTGGCCTACGAGCAGTACTTC.

V is TRBV14 and J is TRBJ1-1; D ambiguous. The CDR3 runs 13 residues. V lost 4 bases and J lost 1, with 7 bases in between. Germline CDR1 is SGHDN and CDR2 is FVKESK. Here the CDR3 reads CASSLERNTEAFF. The DNA of the CDR3 is TGTGCCAGCAGCCTCGAGAGGAACACTGAAGCTTTCTTT.

The J gene is TRBJ2-7, the V gene TRBV3-1 (or the pseudogene TRBV3-2); D call uncertain. Trimming removed 2 bases at V and 7 bases at J, with 9 bases between. The length of the CDR3 is 12 residues. Germline assignment: CDR1 LGHDT and CDR2 YNNKEL (reference sequence). Here the CDR3 reads CASSQSPREQYF. DNA of the CDR3: TGTGCCAGCAGCCAAAGCCCACGAGAGCAGTACTTC.

The chain links TRBV27 to TRBJ2-5, with TRBD2 matching 9 bases. CDR3 length equals 16 residues. CDR1 and CDR2 (germline): MNHEY, SMNVEV (reference sequence). V dropped 5 bases and J dropped 5; count of bases not matched to a gene: 12. The CDR3 here is CASSPSPGLALETQYF. The CDR3, as DNA: TGTGCCAGCAGTCCATCTCCGGGACTAGCTTTGGAGACCCAGTACTTC.

This clone was counted once. The J gene is TRBJ2-5, the V gene TRBV2; possible D gene TRBD1, 5 bases. Germline V gives CDR1 SNHLY, CDR2 FYNNEI. Deletions cut 5 bases from V and 2 bases from J, with 6 bases between. The CDR3 extends over 12 amino acids. The CDR3 here is CASSRQQETQYF. DNA for the CDR3: TGTGCCAGCAGTAGACAGCAAGAGACCCAGTACTTC.

The chain uses TRBV7-6 and TRBJ1-5; 10 positions match TRBD1. Germline V gene lookup returns CDR1 SGHVS and CDR2 FNYEAQ. The CDR3 length is 15 residues. The junction had 8 bases not matched to a gene; V was cut back by 5 bases and J by 7 bases. The CDR3 loop is CASSLGQGGGQPQHF. CDR3 in DNA: TGTGCCAGCAGCCTAGGACAGGGGGGTGGCCAGCCCCAGCATTTT.

This clone was seen only a few times. CDR3 in DNA: TGTGCCAGCAGTTCTCCCGAGGGGTCTTCAAACTATGGCTACACCTTC. Its protein product is CASSSPEGSSNYGYTF. The chain carries TRBV6-2 or TRBV6-3 and TRBJ1-2; possible D gene TRBD1, 5 bases. This CDR3 has 16 amino acids. Trimming removed 4 bases from V and 2 bases from J, with 17 bases in between. Germline CDR1 and CDR2: MNHEY and SVGEGT.

This clone has only one observation. The chain uses TRBV4-1 and TRBJ2-2; 11 nucleotides align to TRBD1. V was clipped by 1 base and J by 5 bases; unmatched bases: 15. The CDR3 covers 20 residues. The V gene's germline CDR1 is MGHRA and CDR2 YSYEKL. This CDR3 is CASSQASRDRGGWRTGELFF. CDR3 nucleotides: TGCGCCAGCAGCCAAGCTTCAAGGGACAGGGGGGGCTGGAGAACCGGGGAGCTGTTTTTT.

The rearrangement links TRBV19 to TRBJ2-7, with TRBD1 matching over 7 bases. Germline trimming cut 1 base from V and 3 bases from J; bases unmatched to any gene: 6. The CDR3 is made up of 15 amino acids. The germline gives CDR1 LNHDA, CDR2 SQIVND (reference sequence). CDR3 nucleotides: TGTGCCAGTAGTATAGGTGGGGACAGTATCTACGAGCAGTACTTC. This sequence encodes CASSIGGDSIYEQYF.

The chain uses TRBV7-6 and TRBJ2-7; D possibly matches TRBD1 or TRBD2 (5 bases each). Germline lookup yields CDR1 SGHVS and CDR2 FNYEAQ. The V end lost 6 bases, the J end lost 0 bases, and 15 bases lay between the germline ends. The CDR3 loop spans 15 amino acids. In DNA form, the CDR3 reads TGTGCCAGCAGTCGTACTTCGGGGCGCTCCTACGAGCAGTACTTC. This codes for CASSRTSGRSYEQYF.

This clone occurred once. This chain uses TRBV18 with TRBJ1-3; 8 nucleotides align to TRBD1. CDR1 KGHSH and CDR2 LQKENI come from the germline V gene. After removal of 3 bases from V and 2 bases from J, the junction contained 6 bases not matched to a gene. The CDR3 runs 16 residues. The chain's CDR3 is CASSPGTGAAGNTIYF. The CDR3 DNA is TGTGCCAGCTCACCCGGGACAGGAGCTGCTGGAAACACCATATATTTT.